This T cell receptor (beta chain) was observed in a study of blood T cell repertoires in COVID-19. At the level of the study: COVID-19 samples from acute and convalescent phases originated in the United States, Italy and Spain. PBMCs, B-cell-depleted T cells, or T cells were the source of the cDNA or gDNA that made up the material.

CDR3 length: 12 amino acids. Germline V gene sequence: CDR1 GTSNPN, CDR2 SVGIG (reference sequence). About this clone itself: A read error may account for a junction end that differs from germline.

Per the study methods: Researchers report that nucleated cell counts were estimated from reference gene primer amplification. Clones were read by immunoSEQ multiplex PCR, and TCRdb kept only the in-frame ones, dropping some. V and J calls and clone size are copied from that table; D and trimming were computed from the DNA. Of about 260,000 clones listed, about 85% are singletons. The sequenced material came from peripheral blood. The V call is TRBV30, the J call TRBJ2-7; TRBD1 agrees at 10 bases. The clonotype comes from a woman between 45 and 65 years old who had recovered from COVID-19. This CDR3 is CAWSGTGGIAGF. The CDR3 DNA is TGTGCCTGGAGTGGGACAGGGGGGATAGCAGGCTTC.